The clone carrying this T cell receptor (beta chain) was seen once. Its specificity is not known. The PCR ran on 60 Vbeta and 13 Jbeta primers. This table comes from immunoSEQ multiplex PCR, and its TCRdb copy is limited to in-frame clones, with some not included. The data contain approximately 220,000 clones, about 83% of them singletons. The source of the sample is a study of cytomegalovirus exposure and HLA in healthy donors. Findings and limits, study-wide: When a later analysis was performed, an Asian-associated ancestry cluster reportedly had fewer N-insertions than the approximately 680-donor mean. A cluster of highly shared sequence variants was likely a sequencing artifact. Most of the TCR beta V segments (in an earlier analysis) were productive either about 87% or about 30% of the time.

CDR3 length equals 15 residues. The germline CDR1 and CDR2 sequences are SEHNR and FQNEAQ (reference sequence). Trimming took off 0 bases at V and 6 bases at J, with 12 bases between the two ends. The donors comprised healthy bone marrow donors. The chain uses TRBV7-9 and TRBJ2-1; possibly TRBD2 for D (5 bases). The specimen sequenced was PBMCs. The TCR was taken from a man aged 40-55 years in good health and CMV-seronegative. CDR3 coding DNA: TGTGCCAGCAGCTTAGCGGGAGTGTTGGGCAATGAGCAGTTCTTC. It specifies CASSLAGVLGNEQFF.